The 7 T cell receptor beta chains below come from one sample, sequenced in a study of T cells in Graves' hyperthyroidism and ophthalmopathy. From RNA transcripts, TCR beta CDR3 regions were amplified. Researchers ran a first-round RT-PCR on the TCR CDR3 using the HTBI primer set. One entry per CDR3 protein, called by TCRdb with MiXCR from the multiplex PCR reads. The sample lists around 290,000 distinct CDR3 sequences, roughly 13% occurring once. Specimen: blood. The source is a woman in her 40s with Graves' hyperthyroidism.

This clonotype came up many times. The chain uses TRBV7-2 and TRBJ2-3; D possibly corresponds to TRBD1 (6 bases). In germline, CDR1 is SGHTA, CDR2 FQGNSA. V lost 2 bases and J 1 base, leaving 7 bases between the germline ends. This CDR3 spans 14 amino acids. Here the CDR3 DNA reads TGTGCCAGCAGCTTATCAGGGGGCACAGATACGCAGTATTTT. Its protein product is CASSLSGGTDTQYF.

This clonotype has a count of ten or more. The chain carries TRBV7-9 and TRBJ2-3, with 9 nucleotides matching TRBD2. The CDR3 is made up of 16 amino acids. Germline lookup yields CDR1 SEHNR and CDR2 FQNEAQ (reference sequence). The J segment lost 1 base and the V segment lost 4 bases, leaving 6 bases of the junction unmatched. CDR3 sequence: CASSSPAGGRTDTQYF. The CDR3 DNA reads TGTGCCAGCAGCTCCCCGGCGGGAGGGCGCACAGATACGCAGTATTTT. The full variable domain, in which reference TRBV7-9 and TRBJ2-3 provide the parts outside the CDR3, is DTGVSQNPRHKITKRGQNVTFRCDPISEHNRLYWYRQTLGQGPEFLTYFQNEAQLEKSRLLSDRFSAERPKGSFSTLEIQRTEQGDSAMYLCASSSPAGGRTDTQYFGPGTRLTVL.

Ten or more counts support this clonotype. The V gene is TRBV27, the J gene TRBJ2-7, with 7 nucleotides matching TRBD1. This CDR3 spans 12 amino acids. V shed 4 bases, J shed 4 bases, and the junction held 1 base outside the gene matches. The V gene's germline CDR1 is MNHEY and CDR2 SMNVEV (reference sequence). CDR3 nucleotides: TGTGCCAGCAGTTCGGGACAGTACGAGCAGTACTTC. Translating gives CASSSGQYEQYF.

The V and J genes are TRBV19 and TRBJ2-4; D may be TRBD2 (5 bases). Germline CDR1 LNHDA, CDR2 SQIVND (reference sequence). Trimming took off 10 bases at V and 7 bases at J, with 8 bases between the two ends. CDR3 length: 10 residues. CDR3 in amino acids: CATGGNIQYF. DNA for the CDR3: TGTGCCACCGGCGGGAACATTCAGTACTTC.

Ten or more counts support this clonotype. The chain links TRBV11-2 to TRBJ2-2; 16 positions agree with TRBD2. Germline CDR1 and CDR2: SGHAT and FQNNGV. Trimming at V came to 3 bases and at J to 7 bases, leaving 11 bases not matched to a gene. The CDR3 spans 19 residues. This CDR3 is CASSFHGTSGRGDNGELFF. The CDR3 DNA follows: TGTGCCAGCAGCTTCCACGGGACTAGCGGGAGGGGTGACAACGGGGAGCTGTTTTTT.

This clonotype has ten or more counts. The chain has TRBV20-1 and TRBJ1-1; D unclear. Germline loops: CDR1 DFQATT, CDR2 SNEGSKA (reference sequence). The CDR3 consists of 16 residues. Trimming pared 2 bases from V and 4 bases from J, leaving 20 bases between. The CDR3 region has the DNA TGCAGTGCTAGACCCTCGGACGGCTTAATGGGCACTGAAGCTTTCTTT. Translated: CSARPSDGLMGTEAFF.

The rearrangement links TRBV3-1 to TRBJ2-5; TRBD2 agrees at 12 bases. Germline V gene sequence: CDR1 LGHDT, CDR2 YNNKEL (reference sequence). V was clipped by 5 bases and J by 6 bases; unmatched bases: 10. The CDR3 is 16 residues long. CDR3 nucleotides: TGTGCCAGCAGCGAGAGACGGACTAGCGGGAAAAAGACCCAGTACTTC. Residues: CASSERRTSGKKTQYF.